This TCR beta chain comes out of a study of regulatory T cells in long-lasting Graves disease. At least ten counts were recorded for this clonotype. What it binds is not known. Regarding the study as a whole: Persistent patients shared more public clonotypes (2,741) than newly diagnosed patients (around 1,000).

Through Arm-PCR of CDR3 regions and iRepertoire HTBI primers, TCR beta libraries were built. A single record per CDR3 protein comes from TCRdb applying MiXCR to the multiplex PCR reads. The repertoire includes 300,000 to 450,000 distinct CDR3 sequences, less than 20% of them detected once, and approximately 21% sits in the top ten. The CDR3 runs 17 residues. V dropped 5 bases and J dropped 3 bases, with 17 bases sitting between them. The time point: newly diagnosed GD, antithyroid drugs for less than 3 months. PBMCs provided the RNA from which the TCR library was made. V is TRBV12-3 or TRBV12-4 and J is TRBJ2-6, with D possibly TRBD2 on 7 matching bases. The source is a female donor with Graves disease. Specimen: peripheral blood mononuclear cells (PBMCs), collected at new diagnosis, from a patient treated with antithyroid drugs. CDR3 coding DNA: TGTGCCAGCAGTAGACTCGGGGGGCCTGGTGGGGCCAACGTCCTGACTTTC. Encoded protein: CASSRLGGPGGANVLTF.